These T cell receptor beta chains were read from a single sample in a study of regulatory T cells in long-lasting Graves disease. TCRdb used MiXCR to reprocess the multiplex PCR reads, holding one entry per CDR3 protein. Here the sample spans roughly 350,000 distinct CDR3 sequences, about 17% being singletons. These records were also assigned to another study, of T cells in Graves' hyperthyroidism and ophthalmopathy.

The source material was peripheral blood mononuclear cells (PBMCs), sampled at new diagnosis, from a patient treated with antithyroid drugs. These TCRs come from a young woman with Graves disease. Both conserved end residues are part of each CDR3. The D gene is left open where the match is weak. Where a row states a size, it is once, few, many or the class of an expanded clone; other rows omit it.

j_call d_call clone_size v_call cdr3_aa cdr3_nt
TRBJ1-2 - few TRBV30 CAWSGTVGVYTF TGTGCCTGGAGTGGGACAGTAGGGGTCTACACCTTC
TRBJ1-1 - many TRBV5-5 CASSSGWNTEAFF TGTGCCAGCAGCTCCGGATGGAACACTGAAGCTTTCTTT
TRBJ2-2 - many TRBV24-1 CATRSQGSGELFF TGTGCCACCAGGTCACAGGGATCCGGGGAGCTGTTTTTT
TRBJ2-7 - many TRBV20-1 CSANLESYEQYF TGCAGTGCTAATCTGGAGTCCTACGAGCAGTACTTC
TRBJ1-2 - - TRBV29-1 CSVGEGAGYTF TGCAGCGTTGGGGAGGGAGCGGGCTACACCTTC
TRBJ2-7 - many TRBV5-1 CASSRGSPYEQYF TGCGCCAGCAGCCGGGGATCCCCCTACGAGCAGTACTTC
TRBJ1-5 - few TRBV7-8 CASSLPPQPQHF TGTGCCAGCAGCTTACCCCCTCAGCCCCAGCATTTT
TRBJ1-4 - - TRBV6-2/TRBV6-3 CASSYLTEKLFF TGTGCCAGCAGTTATTTGACTGAAAAACTGTTTTTT
TRBJ1-5 - many TRBV2 CASSDGGVVSNQPQHF TGTGCCAGCAGTGACGGTGGTGTAGTGAGCAATCAGCCCCAGCATTTT
TRBJ1-1 - many TRBV28 CASSTPGIGTEAFF TGTGCCAGCAGTACCCCAGGGATTGGCACTGAAGCTTTCTTT
TRBJ2-3 - - TRBV20-1 CSATDTGISTDTQYF TGCAGTGCAACAGATACAGGGATTTCCACAGATACGCAGTATTTT
TRBJ2-1 TRBD2 - TRBV20-1 CSARDPLAGGYNEQFF TGCAGTGCTAGAGACCCACTAGCGGGGGGTTACAATGAGCAGTTCTTC
TRBJ2-3 - many TRBV20-1 CSAPKRQDFYTDTQYF TGCAGTGCTCCTAAACGACAGGACTTTTACACAGATACGCAGTATTTT
TRBJ1-3 - - TRBV18 CASSPSPRGNTIYF TGTGCCAGCTCACCATCCCCACGGGGAAACACCATATATTTT
TRBJ2-1 - few TRBV20-1 CSASSQGLSYNEQFF TGCAGTGCTAGCTCTCAGGGACTCTCCTACAATGAGCAGTTCTTC
TRBJ1-1 - - TRBV2 CASMTLPNTEAFF TGTGCCAGCATGACCCTTCCGAACACTGAAGCTTTCTTT
TRBJ1-1 - many TRBV7-3 CASSLRRPTEAFF TGTGCCAGCAGCTTACGTAGGCCCACTGAAGCTTTCTTT
TRBJ1-1 - - TRBV7-9 CASSLVPPGSQAFF TGTGCCAGCAGCTTAGTGCCCCCCGGGTCCCAAGCTTTCTTT
TRBJ1-5 - many TRBV9 CASSVAGVDQPQHF TGTGCCAGCAGCGTAGCGGGGGTAGATCAGCCCCAGCATTTT
TRBJ2-3 - many TRBV27 CASSFSGNTDTQYF TGTGCCAGCAGTTTCAGCGGAAACACAGATACGCAGTATTTT
TRBJ2-7 - few TRBV3-1 CASSQGGFLGVPSYEQYF TGTGCCAGCAGCCAAGGAGGTTTCTTGGGGGTCCCCTCCTACGAGCAGTACTTC
TRBJ2-7 TRBD2 many TRBV11-1 CASSPAGGGEYF TGTGCCAGCAGCCCGGCGGGAGGGGGTGAGTACTTC
TRBJ2-5 - few TRBV5-4 CASSLTPSETQYF TGTGCCAGCAGCTTGACTCCGTCGGAGACCCAGTACTTC
TRBJ2-1 TRBD1 many TRBV11-2 CASSWTGRGSEQFF TGTGCCAGCAGCTGGACAGGGCGTGGCAGTGAGCAGTTCTTC
TRBJ2-7 - - TRBV5-5 CASSLQAGEQYF TGTGCCAGCAGCTTACAGGCCGGGGAGCAGTACTTC
TRBJ1-1 - many TRBV3-1 CASSQGGGAFF TGTGCCAGCAGCCAAGGAGGGGGAGCTTTCTTT
TRBJ2-2 TRBD1 - TRBV10-3 CAIKRGLTGTTGELFF TGTGCCATAAAGAGGGGGCTAACAGGGACCACCGGGGAGCTGTTTTTT
TRBJ2-5 - many TRBV10-3 CAISDFPGAETQYF TGTGCCATCAGTGACTTCCCTGGAGCAGAGACCCAGTACTTC
TRBJ1-5 - - TRBV20-1 CSASRQEFSNQPQHF TGCAGTGCTAGTCGGCAGGAGTTCTCCAATCAGCCCCAGCATTTT
TRBJ2-3 - many TRBV5-1 CASSLPVSTDTQYF TGCGCCAGCAGCTTGCCGGTTAGCACAGATACGCAGTATTTT
TRBJ1-2 - few TRBV2 CARARFYGYTF TGTGCCAGAGCACGCTTCTATGGCTACACCTTC
TRBJ1-2 TRBD1 many TRBV5-1 CASSPGQGVRGNYGYTF TGCGCCAGCAGCCCCGGACAGGGGGTTAGGGGTAACTATGGCTACACCTTC
TRBJ1-2 - - TRBV6-2/TRBV6-3 CASSSSPGGCYGYTF TGTGCCAGCAGTTCTTCCCCGGGGGGCTGCTATGGCTACACCTTC
TRBJ2-1 TRBD2 few TRBV7-6 CASSLGTLAGGNEQFF TGTGCCAGCAGCTTAGGGACTCTAGCGGGGGGTAATGAGCAGTTCTTC
TRBJ1-4 - many TRBV30 CAWSVGPVGLFF TGTGCCTGGAGTGTGGGGCCCGTTGGACTGTTTTTT
TRBJ2-2 TRBD1 many TRBV2 CASNRQGANTGELFF TGTGCCAGCAACCGACAGGGGGCGAACACCGGGGAGCTGTTTTTT
TRBJ2-1 TRBD1 many TRBV12-3/TRBV12-4 CASSPRTGARGNEQFF TGTGCCAGCAGTCCCCGGACAGGGGCTAGAGGGAATGAGCAGTTCTTC
TRBJ2-7 TRBD1 - TRBV5-6 CASSLGGTVYEQYF TGTGCCAGCAGCTTGGGGGGGACAGTCTACGAGCAGTACTTC
TRBJ2-7 - many TRBV30 CAWSVPPGAGDPYEQYF TGTGCCTGGAGTGTACCTCCCGGGGCAGGGGACCCCTACGAGCAGTACTTC
TRBJ2-2 - many TRBV5-1 CASSSGVRNTGELFF TGCGCCAGCAGCTCAGGGGTCCGGAACACCGGGGAGCTGTTTTTT
TRBJ1-5 - - TRBV24-1 CATSDFGTKQPQHF TGTGCCACCAGTGATTTTGGGACGAAACAGCCCCAGCATTTT
TRBJ2-7 - many TRBV5-1 CASSLAQGSYEQYF TGCGCCAGCAGCTTGGCCCAGGGTTCCTACGAGCAGTACTTC
TRBJ2-5 - few TRBV28 CASTTGPTRQETQYF TGTGCCAGCACCACAGGGCCGACCCGCCAAGAGACCCAGTACTTC
TRBJ2-1 - many TRBV6-5 CASSYARGGNEQFF TGTGCCAGCAGTTACGCACGAGGCGGGAATGAGCAGTTCTTC
TRBJ1-2 - many TRBV6-1 CASSEARSEAYGYTF TGTGCCAGCAGTGAAGCTCGCTCGGAAGCCTATGGCTACACCTTC
TRBJ2-7 - many TRBV2 CASSLASSYEQYF TGTGCCAGCAGTTTAGCCAGCTCCTACGAGCAGTACTTC
TRBJ2-2 - many TRBV6-5 CASSSADLTGELFF TGTGCCAGCAGTTCCGCGGATTTGACCGGGGAGCTGTTTTTT
TRBJ1-5 - many TRBV6-1 CASSELLPWGLSDQPQHF TGTGCCAGCAGTGAATTACTTCCATGGGGTTTGTCGGATCAGCCCCAGCATTTT
TRBJ2-1 TRBD2 many TRBV13 CASSGGAGTIYNEQFF TGTGCCAGCAGCGGCGGAGCGGGAACGATTTATAATGAGCAGTTCTTC
TRBJ2-7 TRBD2 many TRBV7-9 CASSLIPSGTYEQYF TGTGCCAGCAGCCTGATACCTAGCGGCACCTACGAGCAGTACTTC
TRBJ2-1 TRBD2 - TRBV20-1 CSASRTSSNEQFF TGCAGTGCTTCCCGGACTAGCTCCAATGAGCAGTTCTTC
TRBJ2-3 TRBD2 - TRBV5-1 CASSSGTSSDTQYF TGCGCCAGCAGTTCCGGGACTAGCTCAGATACGCAGTATTTT
TRBJ2-1 TRBD2 many TRBV24-1 CATSDRLAGGGWDNEQFF TGTGCCACCAGTGATCGTCTAGCGGGAGGAGGATGGGACAATGAGCAGTTCTTC
TRBJ2-4 - many TRBV3-1 CASSQARAGLAKNIQYF TGTGCCAGCAGCCAAGCACGTGCGGGGTTAGCCAAAAACATTCAGTACTTC
TRBJ2-1 - few TRBV3-1 CASSQVLRGYYYNEQFF TGTGCCAGCAGCCAAGTTCTGAGGGGATACTACTACAATGAGCAGTTCTTC